Presented here are 10 T cell receptor beta chains from one specimen sequenced in a study of cytomegalovirus exposure and HLA in healthy donors. Researchers ran the PCR with 60 Vbeta and 13 Jbeta primers. Only in-frame clones appear in the TCRdb table, and some are missing; sequencing was by immunoSEQ multiplex PCR. Altogether approximately 59,000 clones are present, approximately 80% being singletons, with the ten largest covering 2.5% to 3.5%. Sequenced input: PBMCs. These receptors were taken from a girl between 5 and 17 years old in good health and CMV-seropositive.

This chain joins TRBV5-6 and TRBJ2-7; 10 bases are a match to TRBD1. The CDR3 consists of 13 residues. The trim removed 0 bases at V and 8 bases at J, leaving 2 bases unmatched. Germline V gene data show CDR1 as SGHDT and CDR2 as YYEEEE. The chain's CDR3 is CASSLVGQGKQYF. In DNA form, the CDR3 reads TGTGCCAGCAGCTTGGTGGGACAGGGGAAGCAGTACTTC.

The gene calls are TRBV30 and TRBJ2-7; D is ambiguous. CDR3 length: 12 residues. Trimming shortened V by 4 bases and J by 1 base, and 8 bases separated the two germline ends. Germline V CDR1 and CDR2: GTSNPN, SVGIG (reference sequence). CDR3 sequence reads: CAWNSLSYEQYF. DNA of the CDR3: TGTGCCTGGAATAGCCTGTCCTACGAGCAGTACTTC.

The chain recombines TRBV10-3 with TRBJ2-7, with 8 bases identical to TRBD1. Germline CDR1 is ENHRY and CDR2 is SYGVKD. The V and J ends lost 6 bases and 0 bases, in that order; junction bases with no gene match: 7. The CDR3 sequence is 15 residues long. The CDR3: CAIRLGQDSSYEQYF. Written as DNA, the CDR3 is TGTGCCATCAGACTGGGACAGGACAGCTCCTACGAGCAGTACTTC.

The chain couples TRBV13 to TRBJ2-2; 9 bases map to TRBD1. Trimming took 6 bases from V and 6 from J; bases not matched to a gene: 5. Germline CDR1 PRHDT, CDR2 FYEKMQ (reference sequence). The CDR3 loop spans 14 amino acids. CDR3 loop: CASRRQGESGELFF. CDR3 in DNA: TGTGCCAGCAGAAGACAGGGGGAATCCGGGGAGCTGTTTTTT.

V and J are TRBV7-9 and TRBJ2-1; tentatively, D is TRBD1 (5 bases). V was pared by 5 bases and J by 4 bases, with 21 bases between. Germline CDR1 SEHNR, CDR2 FQNEAQ (reference sequence). This CDR3 is built from 17 residues. The CDR3 is CASSRGEGRTPYNEQFF. Written as DNA, the CDR3 is TGTGCCAGCAGCCGTGGTGAAGGCAGGACACCTTACAATGAGCAGTTCTTC.

This clone has a single count. This chain joins TRBV7-9 and TRBJ2-5; 7 positions match TRBD1. The germline V gene has CDR1 SEHNR and CDR2 FQNEAQ (reference sequence). V was pared by 4 bases and J by 1 base, with 3 bases of the junction left unmatched. This CDR3 region has 14 residues. As DNA, the CDR3 is TGTGCCAGCAGCTCGGGGACAGTCCAAGAGACCCAGTACTTC. It encodes CASSSGTVQETQYF.

This clone occurred a few times. This sequence joins TRBV4-1 and TRBJ2-7, with 7 bases fitting TRBD2. The CDR3 totals 16 residues. Germline CDR1 is MGHRA and CDR2 is YSYEKL. The V gene end was trimmed by 1 base and the J gene end by 5 bases; junction bases not matched to a gene: 11. The CDR3 protein is CASSQGSPAGINEQYF. CDR3 in DNA: TGCGCCAGCAGCCAAGGTAGTCCAGCGGGAATCAACGAGCAGTACTTC.

V and J are TRBV29-1 and TRBJ1-1; tentative D call: TRBD1 (5 bases). The V and J ends lost 7 bases and 1 base respectively, with 10 bases between them. CDR1 is SQVTM, CDR2 ANQGSEA, per germline. The CDR3 loop spans 12 amino acids. The CDR3 bases are TGCAGCGGAGACAGCCCGAACACTGAAGCTTTCTTT. It yields the protein CSGDSPNTEAFF.

This clone was recorded once. This chain connects TRBV29-1 to TRBJ2-2, with 8 bases fitting TRBD1. With V trimmed by 6 bases and J by 2 bases, 5 bases remained unmatched. Per germline, CDR1 SQVTM and CDR2 ANQGSEA. The CDR3 consists of 14 residues. The CDR3 region is CSVRQGYNTGELFF. For the CDR3, the DNA is TGCAGCGTGAGACAGGGGTACAACACCGGGGAGCTGTTTTTT.

This clone has a single count. The chain combines TRBV11-2 with TRBJ2-2; the D gene is possibly TRBD2 (5 bases). The germline CDR1 and CDR2 sequences are SGHAT and FQNNGV. The germline V and J ends were trimmed by 2 bases and 4 bases, with 23 bases remaining between them. The CDR3 extends over 19 amino acids. CDR3 region: CASSLFRTGSHTRTGELFF. The CDR3 nucleotides are TGTGCCAGCAGCTTATTCCGGACGGGGTCCCATACCCGCACCGGGGAGCTGTTTTTT.